The 27 T cell receptor beta chains listed next were all sequenced from one sample in a study of T-cell memory formation after mild COVID-19. TCRdb called the 5' RACE reads again in MiXCR, with one record for every CDR3 protein. The table lists about 180,000 distinct CDR3 sequences, approximately 16% of them singletons. The sequenced material came from PBMCs or a T cell subset sorted from them (not recorded which). The source is an adult woman who had mild COVID-19 (a few samples of this study predate the infection). Cell type and time point are not known.

V and J are TRBV7-9 and TRBJ2-7; tentative D call: TRBD2 (5 bases). The CDR3 length is 15 residues. Deletions cut 4 bases from V and 0 bases from J, with 13 bases between. Germline CDR1 reads SEHNR; CDR2 reads FQNEAQ (reference sequence). CDR3: CASSSDLRASYEQYF. The CDR3 region has the DNA TGTGCCAGCAGCTCGGATCTGCGGGCCTCCTACGAGCAGTACTTC.

This clonotype showed up just a few times. The chain is built from TRBV9 and TRBJ2-2; D unresolved. V gave up 0 bases and J gave up 2 bases, with 8 bases separating them. The CDR3 length is 15 residues. Looked up from germline, CDR1 is SGDLS and CDR2 is YYNGEE. The CDR3, as DNA: TGTGCCAGCAGCGTAGGTTGGGTCAACACCGGGGAGCTGTTTTTT. Protein: CASSVGWVNTGELFF.

This chain connects TRBV29-1 to TRBJ1-3, with unresolved D. CDR1 is SQVTM, CDR2 ANQGSEA, per germline. The CDR3 totals 18 residues. V was trimmed by 2 bases and J by 0 bases, leaving 20 bases between them. CDR3 sequence (DNA): TGCAGCGTTGAAAAGCCCCTTGCCTGGGCAGACTCTGGAAACACCATATATTTT. Translated, it gives CSVEKPLAWADSGNTIYF.

The chain uses TRBV4-1 and TRBJ2-5, with D maybe TRBD1 (6 bases). Germline CDR1 MGHRA, CDR2 YSYEKL. The CDR3 is made up of 16 amino acids. V gave up 4 bases and J gave up 1 base, with 16 bases separating them. The CDR3 DNA reads TGCGCCAGCAGCCGCGAACGGACAGAACTCCAAGAGACCCAGTACTTC. Protein product: CASSRERTELQETQYF.

Details on this clonotype: This may be a read error, as it is one base from a much larger clone. The gene calls are TRBV7-3 and TRBJ2-3, with D unclear. Germline CDR1 is SGHTA and CDR2 is FQGTGA. This CDR3 has 12 residues. With 6 bases removed from V and 4 bases from J, the gap between germline ends came to 8 bases. The CDR3 protein is CASRESADTQYF. CDR3 nucleotide sequence: TGTGCCAGCAGGGAGAGCGCAGATACGCAGTATTTT.

The chain carries TRBV15 and TRBJ2-1; 14 bases match TRBD2. The CDR3 has 20 residues. The J segment lost 8 bases and the V segment lost 5 bases, leaving 20 bases of the junction unmatched. Per germline, CDR1 LNHNV and CDR2 YYDKDF (reference sequence). CDR3 DNA: TGTGCCACCAGCGCTAGTCCGGGACTAGCGGGGGCTTGGGGAGGGTATGAGCAGTTCTTC. It specifies CATSASPGLAGAWGGYEQFF.

The table lists this clonotype with a few counts. The chain carries TRBV27 and TRBJ1-2; D gene ambiguous. V was shortened by 0 bases and J by 7 bases, with 9 bases between the two germline ends. The CDR3 has 13 amino acids. From germline, CDR1 is MNHEY and CDR2 SMNVEV (reference sequence). DNA of the CDR3: TGTGCCAGCAGTTTATCTAGTGGGTTTGGCTACACCTTC. Its translation: CASSLSSGFGYTF.

This clonotype has a handful of counts. This chain joins TRBV5-5 and TRBJ1-2, with 11 nucleotides matching TRBD1. J gave up 7 bases and V 4 bases, and 3 bases lay outside the gene matches. Per germline, CDR1 SGHKS and CDR2 YYEKEE (reference sequence). The CDR3 is 13 residues long. CDR3 in DNA: TGTGCCAGCAGCCAGGGACAGGGGGTTGGCTACACCTTC. Residues: CASSQGQGVGYTF.

A few counts support this clonotype. This chain joins TRBV9 and TRBJ2-2; D may correspond to TRBD1 or TRBD2 (5 bases each). This CDR3 spans 15 amino acids. The germline V and J ends were trimmed by 0 bases and 3 bases, with 9 bases remaining between them. The V gene's germline CDR1 is SGDLS and CDR2 YYNGEE. The CDR3 nucleotides are TGTGCCAGCAGCGTAGGTGGGGACCACACCGGGGAGCTGTTTTTT. Translating it yields CASSVGGDHTGELFF.

This chain uses TRBV7-9 with TRBJ2-3; 14 bases match TRBD2. V lost 0 bases, J lost 5 bases, and 4 bases stayed unmatched. The germline V gene encodes CDR1 SEHNR and CDR2 FQNEAQ (reference sequence). This CDR3 region has 17 residues. CDR3 nucleotide sequence: TGTGCCAGCAGCTTAGCCGGGACTAGCGGGAGTGGAGATACGCAGTATTTT. Its protein is CASSLAGTSGSGDTQYF.

This CDR3 reads CASSFPILAVTGELFF. For the CDR3, the DNA is TGTGCCAGCAGCTTTCCAATACTAGCCGTCACCGGGGAGCTGTTTTTT. This chain uses TRBV7-9 with TRBJ2-2; tentative D call: TRBD2 (6 bases). V lost 3 bases and J lost 4, with 15 bases in between. The V gene's germline CDR1 is SEHNR and CDR2 FQNEAQ (reference sequence). The CDR3 contains 16 residues.

This clonotype has a handful of counts. The CDR3 spells CASSDLARGTQYF. CDR3 DNA: TGTGCCAGCAGTGACCTAGCAAGAGGGACCCAGTACTTC. This rearrangement joins TRBV2 to TRBJ2-5; D is perhaps TRBD2 (5 bases). The CDR3 has 13 amino acids. With 3 bases removed from V and 7 bases from J, the gap between germline ends came to 12 bases. The germline V gene has CDR1 SNHLY and CDR2 FYNNEI.

This rearrangement joins TRBV4-3 to TRBJ1-4, with TRBD1 as a possible D gene (5 bases). Per germline, CDR1 LGHNA and CDR2 YSLEER. CDR3 length: 16 residues. V was trimmed by 0 bases and J by 3 bases, leaving 11 bases between them. For the CDR3, the DNA is TGCGCCAGCAGCCAAGATTTAGGGGCAGCTAATGAAAAACTGTTTTTT. It codes for CASSQDLGAANEKLFF.

The chain carries TRBV3-1 and TRBJ2-1; 9 bases map to TRBD2. The CDR3 is 14 amino acids. Germline-derived CDR1 and CDR2 are LGHDT and YNNKEL (reference sequence). V was pared by 1 base and J by 9 bases, with 4 bases of the junction left unmatched. As DNA, the CDR3 is TGTGCCAGCAGCCAAGTTCTAGCGGGATTTGAGCAGTTCTTC. This encodes CASSQVLAGFEQFF.

The chain recombines TRBV6-2 or TRBV6-3 with TRBJ1-6; the D is unclear. Germline assignment: CDR1 MNHEY and CDR2 SVGEGT. The CDR3 has 19 amino acids. Trimming stripped 6 bases from V and 0 bases from J, with 21 bases between. The CDR3 region is CASRPLRRRESSYNSPLHF. In nucleotides, the CDR3 is TGTGCCAGCAGACCTCTCCGAAGACGCGAAAGCTCCTATAATTCACCCCTCCACTTT.

The chain joins TRBV11-1 to TRBJ2-1; TRBD2 matches at 7 bases. CDR3 length equals 12 residues. V was pared by 3 bases and J by 9 bases, with 2 bases of the junction left unmatched. The V gene's germline CDR1 is SGHAT and CDR2 FQDESV (reference sequence). The DNA of the CDR3 is TGTGCCAGCAGCTTGGCGGGAGTTGAGCAGTTCTTC. Protein sequence: CASSLAGVEQFF.

The chain uses TRBV7-8 and TRBJ2-5; TRBD1 matches at 9 bases. The CDR3 has 16 amino acids. V lost 5 bases to trimming and J lost 2 bases; unmatched junction nucleotides: 9. Germline CDR1 reads SGHVS; CDR2 reads FQNEAQ. This CDR3 is CASSPPRDREQETQYF. The CDR3 nucleotides are TGTGCCAGCAGCCCACCCCGGGACAGGGAACAAGAGACCCAGTACTTC.

This clonotype appeared many times. The genes are TRBV6-4 and TRBJ2-1; TRBD2 matches 13 bases. J lost 1 base, V lost 5 bases, and 5 bases had no gene match. The CDR3 is made up of 17 amino acids. From germline, CDR1 is MRHNA and CDR2 SNTAGT. The CDR3 loop is CASSRLAGGGSYNEQFF. CDR3 bases: TGTGCCAGCAGTCGACTAGCGGGGGGAGGGTCCTACAATGAGCAGTTCTTC.

The chain recombines TRBV7-2 with TRBJ1-5; TRBD1 is a possible D gene (6 bases). Germline-derived CDR1 and CDR2 are SGHTA and FQGNSA. The CDR3 has 14 residues. Trimming left V 3 bases short and J 6 bases short, with 12 bases between. The CDR3 here is CASSFPGDSQPQHF. The CDR3 DNA sequence: TGTGCCAGCAGCTTTCCAGGGGATAGTCAGCCCCAGCATTTT.

This clonotype has a handful of counts. The chain employs TRBV11-2 and TRBJ1-2; no reliable D call. CDR3 length equals 13 residues. V dropped 5 bases and J dropped 8 bases, with 15 bases sitting between them. Per germline, CDR1 SGHAT and CDR2 FQNNGV. The chain's CDR3 is CASSQRAGVGYTF. DNA of the CDR3: TGTGCCAGCAGCCAAAGGGCCGGTGTCGGCTACACCTTC.

This clonotype was seen a few times. CDR3: CASRQRIRAFF. CDR3 bases: TGTGCCAGCAGGCAACGGATCCGAGCTTTCTTT. V usage is TRBV12-3 or TRBV12-4 and J usage is TRBJ1-1; D is uncertain. Trimming shortened V by 6 bases and J by 10 bases, and 12 bases separated the two germline ends. The CDR3 contains 11 residues.

Only a few counts were recorded for this clonotype. The genes are TRBV11-2 and TRBJ2-2; 14 bases fit TRBD2. The trim removed 6 bases at V and 4 bases at J, leaving 4 bases unmatched. In germline, CDR1 is SGHAT, CDR2 FQNNGV. The CDR3 spans 16 residues. The CDR3 is CASRGLAGVVTGELFF. In DNA, the CDR3 is TGTGCCAGCAGGGGACTAGCGGGAGTAGTCACCGGGGAGCTGTTTTTT.

This clonotype was detected ten times or more. V usage is TRBV4-3 and J usage is TRBJ2-7; D may be TRBD1 (6 bases). This CDR3 comprises 15 residues. CDR1 and CDR2 (germline): LGHNA, YSLEER. The V end was cut by 3 bases, the J end by 4 bases, with 16 bases between. This CDR3 is CASSHDPGHPYEQYF. CDR3 DNA sequence: TGCGCCAGCAGCCACGATCCGGGACACCCTTACGAGCAGTACTTC.

This clonotype has more than one count but fewer than ten. V is TRBV25-1 and J is TRBJ1-6, with TRBD1 matching over 9 bases. With V trimmed by 4 bases and J by 6 bases, 4 bases remained unmatched. Germline CDR1 reads MGHDK; CDR2 reads SYGVNS. CDR3 length: 15 amino acids. The CDR3 region has the DNA TGTGCCAGCAGTGTCTCGGACAGGGGTAATTCACCCCTCCACTTT. Translated, it gives CASSVSDRGNSPLHF.

This clonotype was observed a handful of times. J is TRBJ1-1 and V is TRBV4-1; no clear D. V was cut by 1 base and J by 5 bases, with 11 bases left in between. CDR1 and CDR2 from the germline V gene are MGHRA and YSYEKL. The CDR3 has 14 amino acids. CDR3 coding DNA: TGCGCCAGCAGCCAAGCCAGGTTGGGGACTGAAGCTTTCTTT. Amino acids: CASSQARLGTEAFF.

Comments on this clonotype: One end of the junction is discordant with germline, which a read error may explain. This chain connects TRBV29-1 to TRBJ1-1, with D tentatively TRBD1 (5 bases). CDR3 length: 12 residues. Germline CDR1 reads SQVTM; CDR2 reads ANQGSEA. The CDR3 region has the DNA TGCAGCGTTAAGACAGCTAACACTGAAGATTTCTTT. It specifies CSVKTANTEDFF.

Only a few counts were recorded for this clonotype. The rearrangement joins TRBV20-1 to TRBJ2-7, with 11 bases that match TRBD2. The germline gives CDR1 DFQATT, CDR2 SNEGSKA (reference sequence). V lost 1 base to trimming and J lost 2 bases; unmatched junction nucleotides: 1. The CDR3 length is 14 residues. CDR3 nucleotides: TGCAGTGCTAGAGTTAGCGGGAGGGCCTACGAGCAGTACTTC. It translates to CSARVSGRAYEQYF.